This TCR beta chain was sequenced for a study of blood T cell repertoires in COVID-19 (dated by TCRdb to between 2020 and 2021). Describing the broader study: The collaborator samples originated in the United States, Italy and Spain and spanned the acute and convalescent phases of COVID-19. The prospective study material was composed of cDNA or gDNA derived from T cells, B-cell-depleted T cells, or PBMCs. Deeply sampled blood TCRbeta repertoires from subjects exposed to, actively infected with, or recovered from COVID-19 were included in the dataset. The repertoires were released in a freely available public database meant as a resource for research on the immune response to SARS-CoV-2. The samples were drawn from the first 160 participants of the ongoing ImmuneRACE study and from 1,200 or so subjects provided by 6 global collaborators. Nearly every sample came with metadata listing a de-identified subject ID, COVID-19 status, age in years and sex. HLA class I and class II types, where available, came from metadata supplied by the sample provider rather than from assay-based typing.

The investigation overall reported the following: Clinical and demographic metadata were provided uncurated, with the amount varying by source and participant.

In the case of this clone: Its target antigen remains unknown. No much larger clone exists at a distance of one base, and base qualities are not known.

TCRbeta CDR3 regions were amplified from genomic DNA using the immunoSEQ Assay, a bias-controlled multiplex PCR. On the study's bioinformatics: Within the assay, amplification of reference gene primers was used to estimate how many nucleated cells each sample contained. To quantify the absolute abundance of each unique TCRbeta CDR3 rearrangement, sequence reads were collapsed and filtered. For each sample, productive Simpson clonality was calculated as the square root of Simpson's diversity index across productive rearrangements. The source is immuneACCESS, and TCRdb retained only in-frame sequences with V and J called. Part of the clones is not carried over; for the studies checked, unresolved V genes explain less than half of this, and the remainder is unexplained. That table gives V, J and clone size, and the DNA gave D and trimming. For this sample there are more than 85,000 clones; about 85% appear just once. The ten largest clones add up to more than 4.5% of the sample.

Each collaborating institution followed its own protocols to collect whole blood in K2EDTA tubes. Collaborator samples were shipped for TCRbeta analysis as frozen whole blood, isolated PBMCs, or DNA extracted from either sample type. CDR1 and CDR2 were assigned from the germline V gene as SGHRS and YFSETQ. The CDR3 numbers 14 residues from cysteine through phenylalanine. Only the CDR3 DNA is retained, 42 bases long and in frame from the first base. V is pared back by 0 bases and J by 7 bases, with 14 bases lying between the germline termini. The sequence was collected from a human donor in a cohort sampled during active COVID-19. The rearrangement combines TRBV5-1 with TRBJ2-7, and possibly TRBD2, on 6 matching bases. The sequencing sample was made of peripheral blood. The CDR3: CASSLGRGNDEQYF. The DNA is TGCGCCAGCAGCTTGGGGCGGGGAAATGATGAGCAGTACTTC.